This T cell receptor beta chain was documented in a study of spatial heterogeneity in lung cancer. Study-wide background: Alpha-chain detections were consistently fewer than beta-chain detections among the sequences. Whole-study results and caveats: Tallies of expanded TCRs, which were sorted into ubiquitous and regional groups, correlated with counts of ubiquitous and regional nonsynonymous mutations, respectively. Higher tumor mutation counts went along with higher counts of expanded intratumoral alpha and beta TCRs.

This clonotype was observed a few times. The antigen remains unidentified. A read error may account for a junction end that differs from germline. The time point is: sample taken at primary tumor resection. In each case, whole RNA from tumor, nontumor lung or frozen PBMC was sequenced unsorted. A distinct unique molecular identifier was carried by each TCR cDNA molecule. TCRdb reprocessed the 5' RACE reads with MiXCR, giving one entry per CDR3 protein. The profile covers approximately 6,000 distinct CDR3 sequences, with 15% to 20% appearing a single time and 11% taken by the ten largest. Sample: lung tumor tissue, taken at surgery. This receptor was taken from a male donor with early-stage non-small cell lung cancer.

The CDR3 DNA follows: TGTGCCAGCAGCTCTGACAGGTACCGCTCCTACGAACAGTACTTC. This gives the protein CASSSDRYRSYEQYF. The chain uses TRBV7-2 and TRBJ2-7; TRBD1 is a possible D gene (6 bases). The length of the CDR3 is 15 residues. Germline CDR1 SGHTA, CDR2 FQGNSA.